This TCR beta chain was documented in a study of OX40 agonist ivuxolimab in advanced cancers. Study background: Dose-escalation subjects each had hepatocellular carcinoma, melanoma, renal cell or head and neck cancer. A male proportion of approximately 80% was recorded, with mean age roughly 60 years and range 23 to 79.

With autoimmune disease history or systemic immunosuppression, patients were excluded. This clone was observed once. Repertoires were generated with immunoSEQ multiplex PCR, while TCRdb's copy carries only in-frame clones and drops some. Altogether approximately 13,000 clones are present, 67% being singletons, with the ten largest covering 26%. The sequence derives from an adult with an advanced solid tumor such as melanoma, head and neck, liver or kidney cancer. This sample comprised CD4+ or CD8+ T cells sorted from blood, obtained in a trial of the OX40 agonist ivuxolimab.

CDR3 DNA: TGCGCCAGCAGGGAGGCCTACAATGAGCAGTTCTTC. Translating it yields CASREAYNEQFF. This rearrangement joins TRBV5-1 to TRBJ2-1; D may be TRBD2 (5 bases). Between the trimmed V and J ends, which lost 5 bases and 2 bases, there was a span of 5 bases. Germline assignment: CDR1 SGHRS and CDR2 YFSETQ. This CDR3 is 12 amino acids long.